The TCR beta chain under discussion was sequenced for a study of T cell repertoires in ileal Crohn's disease. Overall study findings and caveats: Endoscopic recurrence occurred in every patient whose clonality exceeded 26.8%.

Concerning this clone itself: Its antigen is unidentified.

TCRB immunosequencing input was 400 to 650 nanograms of biopsy DNA per sample. Assay: immunoSEQ multiplex PCR; the TCRdb copy retains only in-frame clones and omits some. The repertoire holds around 15,000 clones, with 80% as singletons. This TCR derives from an adult with Crohn's disease. Sequencing was carried out using ileal tissue.

CDR3 protein: CASSEWGTENTGELFF. The CDR3 bases are TGTGCCAGCAGTGAATGGGGGACAGAGAACACCGGGGAGCTGTTTTTT. This chain connects TRBV25-1 to TRBJ2-2; 7 bases are shared with TRBD1. From germline, CDR1 is MGHDK and CDR2 SYGVNS. With 1 base clipped from V and 1 base from J, the junction kept 3 bases outside the gene matches. This CDR3 has 16 amino acids.